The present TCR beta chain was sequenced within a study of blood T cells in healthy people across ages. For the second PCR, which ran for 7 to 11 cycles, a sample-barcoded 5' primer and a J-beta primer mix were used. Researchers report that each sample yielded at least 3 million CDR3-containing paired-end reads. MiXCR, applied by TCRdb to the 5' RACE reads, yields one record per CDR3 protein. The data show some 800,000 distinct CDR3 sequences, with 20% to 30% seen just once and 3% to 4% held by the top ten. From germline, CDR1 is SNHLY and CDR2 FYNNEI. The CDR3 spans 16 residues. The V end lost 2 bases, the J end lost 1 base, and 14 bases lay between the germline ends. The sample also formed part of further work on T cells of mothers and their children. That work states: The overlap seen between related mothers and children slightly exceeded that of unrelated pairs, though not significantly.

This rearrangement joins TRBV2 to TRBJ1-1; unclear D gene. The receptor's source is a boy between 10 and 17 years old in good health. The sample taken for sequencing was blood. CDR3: CASSETLRFGNTEAFF. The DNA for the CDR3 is TGTGCCAGCAGTGAAACCTTAAGGTTTGGGAACACTGAAGCTTTCTTT. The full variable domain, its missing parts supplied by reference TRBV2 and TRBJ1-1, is EPEVTQTPSHQVTQMGQEVILRCVPISNHLYFYWYRQILGQKVEFLVSFYNNEISEKSEIFDDQFSVERPDGSNFTLKIRSTKLEDSAMYFCASSETLRFGNTEAFFGQGTRLTVV.